This is a list of T cell receptor beta chains from one sample in a study of OX40 agonist ivuxolimab in advanced cancers. Generated by immunoSEQ multiplex PCR, the TCRdb table keeps only in-frame clones and is missing some. The profile shows roughly 70,000 clones, over 80% of them singletons. The material was CD4+ or CD8+ T cells sorted from blood, obtained in a trial of the OX40 agonist ivuxolimab. The receptors derive from an adult with an advanced solid tumor such as melanoma, head and neck, liver or kidney cancer. The CDR3 runs from the conserved cysteine through the conserved F or W. The size entry is marked missing in some rows and otherwise reads once, few, many or a size class.

J	size	V	CDR3
TRBJ2-7	-	TRBV6-1	CASSSGGSGFEQYF
TRBJ1-2	-	TRBV16	CASSAHIVRKTYGYTF
TRBJ2-7	-	TRBV7-6	CASSSAGSLEQYF
TRBJ1-1	-	TRBV7-9	CASSFVEAFF
TRBJ2-1	-	TRBV4-1	CASSQDRLAGGLGSVF
TRBJ2-1	once	TRBV11-2	CASSLVPREQFF
TRBJ2-2	-	TRBV13	CASSMTLTTGELFF
TRBJ2-2	-	TRBV19	CASSSRQDNTGELFF
TRBJ2-3	-	TRBV6-1	CASIPGQGVMDTQYF
TRBJ2-1	-	TRBV5-1	CASSPRLAGANNEQFF
TRBJ2-5	-	TRBV5-8	CASSQAWGQETQYF
TRBJ1-1	-	TRBV7-3	CASSLMVAAPVNTEAFF
TRBJ2-3	-	TRBV9	CASSSSTSGLSDTQYF
TRBJ1-6	-	TRBV4-1	CATRAGSWNSPLHF
TRBJ1-1	-	TRBV29-1	CSVELRNTEAFF
TRBJ2-1	few	TRBV6-5	CASSYSFPTVNEQFF
TRBJ2-3	-	TRBV28	CASSLSVLDSSFTDTQYF
TRBJ1-5	-	TRBV19	CASSIDGTANQPQHF
TRBJ2-5	-	TRBV9	CASSVEGLAWAAQYF
TRBJ2-1	-	TRBV7-9	CASSGRSYNEQFF
TRBJ1-2	-	TRBV19	CASLGTGEYGYTF
TRBJ2-2	-	TRBV7-2	CASSLNGVDGELFF
TRBJ2-7	-	TRBV7-9	CASSALGGYEQYF
TRBJ1-4	-	TRBV2	CASSGTGPGEKLFF
TRBJ1-5	-	TRBV27	CASSLGQGHQPQHF
TRBJ2-5	-	TRBV28	CASSPTVTETQYF
TRBJ1-5	-	TRBV19	CASSIRDRGQPQHF
TRBJ1-2	few	TRBV7-9	CASSLLTDKANYGYTF
TRBJ2-1	-	TRBV5-4	CASSFGGGPPDRGIF
TRBJ1-1	-	TRBV19	CASSIGYLQAPNTEAFF
TRBJ1-1	-	TRBV9	CASSHSGTRSNTEAFF
TRBJ2-5	-	TRBV19	CASRPLVAAGGTQYF
TRBJ2-5	-	TRBV27	CASRAGQFDETQYF
TRBJ2-1	-	TRBV6-1	CASSGLGNEQFF
TRBJ2-3	-	TRBV6-1	CASSAELAGDTDTQYF
TRBJ1-3	-	TRBV10-1	CASSGGSGNTIYF
TRBJ2-7	-	TRBV5-6	CASSQTENYEQYF
TRBJ1-4	few	TRBV5-1	CASSLEEGTSEKLFF
TRBJ1-2	-	TRBV7-9	CASSKTGLTYGYTF
TRBJ1-2	-	TRBV5-8	CASSLETQGWDGYTF
TRBJ2-7	-	TRBV11-2	CASSPGTSGSYEQYF
TRBJ2-1	-	TRBV13	CASKSTGGVNEQFF
TRBJ2-7	-	TRBV27	CASNLLGAYEQYF
TRBJ2-1	-	TRBV27	CASSSLLGAGSYNEQFF
TRBJ2-3	-	TRBV4-2	CASSQEGGALRGTQYF
TRBJ2-7	-	TRBV2	CASSWDSRGYEQYF
TRBJ1-1	-	TRBV7-6	CASSLREGTEAFF
TRBJ2-7	-	TRBV27	CASRIAGGLYEQYF
TRBJ2-7	-	TRBV5-3	CARSFESQGTPTYEQYF
TRBJ2-2	-	TRBV6-1	CASSGLRLRQGAVGELFF
TRBJ2-2	-	TRBV9	CASSNTGELFF
TRBJ1-1	-	TRBV7-9	CASSFRQNTEAFF
TRBJ2-7	-	TRBV27	CASSFYRGDEQYF
TRBJ1-3	once	TRBV5-1	CASSLDRGHGNTIYF
TRBJ1-2	-	TRBV4-1	CASSQENYGYTF
TRBJ2-1	-	TRBV29-1	CSVERLARGVGEQFF
TRBJ2-7	-	TRBV7-9	CASSFFQRPYEQYF